This paragraph reports one TCR beta chain. Its antigen is currently unknown. This sample is part of a study of T cell repertoires in cytomegalovirus infection. Study-wide background: A matching HLA type, together with CMV infection, was signaled by public TCR beta signatures. General observations from the study: The study found HLA-C-restricted CMV-specific TCR beta clonotypes dominating the ex vivo response.

The CDR3 length is 13 residues. CDR1 LGHNA and CDR2 YNFKEQ come from the germline V gene. V was shortened by 1 base and J by 10 bases, with 11 bases between the two germline ends. Using its own MiXCR run on the reads, TCRdb lists one record per CDR3 protein. The data show some 300,000 distinct CDR3 sequences, with roughly 15% seen just once and 12% held by the top ten. The source is a human donor in good health (CMV status not recorded). Some clones in this sample may be carry-over from other donors' samples. Input material: PBMCs. The rearrangement links TRBV4-2 to TRBJ2-1; TRBD1 might be the D (6 bases). The CDR3 region is CASSQVSRGEQFF. Here the CDR3 DNA reads TGTGCCAGCAGCCAAGTCTCCAGGGGCGAGCAGTTCTTC.